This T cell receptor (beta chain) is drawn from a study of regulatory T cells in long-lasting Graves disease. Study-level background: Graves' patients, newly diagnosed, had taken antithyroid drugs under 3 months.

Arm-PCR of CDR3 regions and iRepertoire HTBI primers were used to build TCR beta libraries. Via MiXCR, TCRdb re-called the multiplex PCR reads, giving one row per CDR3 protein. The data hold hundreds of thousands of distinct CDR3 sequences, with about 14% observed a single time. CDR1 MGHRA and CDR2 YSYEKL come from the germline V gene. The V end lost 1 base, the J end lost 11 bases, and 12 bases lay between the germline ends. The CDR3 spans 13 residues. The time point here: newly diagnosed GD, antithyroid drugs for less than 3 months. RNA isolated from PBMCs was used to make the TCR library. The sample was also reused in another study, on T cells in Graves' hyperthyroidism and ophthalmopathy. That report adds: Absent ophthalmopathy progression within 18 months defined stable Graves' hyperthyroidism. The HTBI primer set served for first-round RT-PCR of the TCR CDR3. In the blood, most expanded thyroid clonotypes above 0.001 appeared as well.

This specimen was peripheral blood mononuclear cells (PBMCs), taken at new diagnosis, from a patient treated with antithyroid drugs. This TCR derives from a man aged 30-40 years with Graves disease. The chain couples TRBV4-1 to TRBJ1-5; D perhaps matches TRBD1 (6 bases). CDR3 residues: CASSQVGAPTQHF. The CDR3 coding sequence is TGCGCCAGCAGCCAAGTGGGGGCCCCTACCCAGCATTTT.